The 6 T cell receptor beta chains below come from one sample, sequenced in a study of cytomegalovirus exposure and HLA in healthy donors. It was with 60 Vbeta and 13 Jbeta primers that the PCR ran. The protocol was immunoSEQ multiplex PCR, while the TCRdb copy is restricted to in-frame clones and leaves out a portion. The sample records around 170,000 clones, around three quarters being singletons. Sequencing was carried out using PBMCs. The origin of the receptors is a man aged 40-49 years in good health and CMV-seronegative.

The CDR3 DNA is TGTGCCAGCAGTGAGGGTAGCGGGAGCCAAGAGACCCAGTACTTC. Translated: CASSEGSGSQETQYF. The chain joins TRBV6-4 to TRBJ2-5; TRBD2 matches 9 bases. Germline trimming cut 3 bases from V and 1 base from J; bases unmatched to any gene: 3. The CDR3 is made up of 15 amino acids. Looked up from germline, CDR1 is MRHNA and CDR2 is SNTAGT.

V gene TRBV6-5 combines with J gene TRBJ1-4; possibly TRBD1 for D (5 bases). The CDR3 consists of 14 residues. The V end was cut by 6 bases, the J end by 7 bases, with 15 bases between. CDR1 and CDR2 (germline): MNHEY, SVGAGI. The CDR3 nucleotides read TGTGCCAGCAGGCTCAGGGCCAGGGTTGAAAAACTGTTTTTT. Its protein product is CASRLRARVEKLFF.

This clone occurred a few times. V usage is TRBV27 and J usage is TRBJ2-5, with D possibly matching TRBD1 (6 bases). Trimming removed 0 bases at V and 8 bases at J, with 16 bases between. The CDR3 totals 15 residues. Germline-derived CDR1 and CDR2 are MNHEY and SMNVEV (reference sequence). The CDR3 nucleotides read TGTGCCAGCAGTTTATCGAAGGTACCAGGGACAACCCAGTACTTC. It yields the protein CASSLSKVPGTTQYF.

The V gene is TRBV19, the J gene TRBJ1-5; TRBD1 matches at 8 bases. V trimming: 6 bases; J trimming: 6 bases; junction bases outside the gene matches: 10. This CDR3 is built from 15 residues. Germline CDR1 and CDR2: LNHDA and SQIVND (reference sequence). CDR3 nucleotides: TGTGCCAGTAGCCCCGGGACAGGATATGTTCAGCCCCAGCATTTT. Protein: CASSPGTGYVQPQHF.

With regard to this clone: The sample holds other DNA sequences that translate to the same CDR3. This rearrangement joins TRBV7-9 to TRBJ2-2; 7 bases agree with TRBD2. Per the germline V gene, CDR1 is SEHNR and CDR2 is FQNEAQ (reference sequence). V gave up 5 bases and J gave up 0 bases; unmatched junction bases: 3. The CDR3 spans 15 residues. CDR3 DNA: TGTGCCAGCAGCCCCCTAGCGGCGAACACCGGGGAGCTGTTTTTT. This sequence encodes CASSPLAANTGELFF.

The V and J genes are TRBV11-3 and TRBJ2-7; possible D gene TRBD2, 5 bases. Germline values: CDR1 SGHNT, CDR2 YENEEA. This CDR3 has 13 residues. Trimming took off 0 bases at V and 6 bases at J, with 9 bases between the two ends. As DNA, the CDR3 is TGTGCCAGCAGCTTAGATCAGCGGCTCGAGCAGTACTTC. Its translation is CASSLDQRLEQYF.